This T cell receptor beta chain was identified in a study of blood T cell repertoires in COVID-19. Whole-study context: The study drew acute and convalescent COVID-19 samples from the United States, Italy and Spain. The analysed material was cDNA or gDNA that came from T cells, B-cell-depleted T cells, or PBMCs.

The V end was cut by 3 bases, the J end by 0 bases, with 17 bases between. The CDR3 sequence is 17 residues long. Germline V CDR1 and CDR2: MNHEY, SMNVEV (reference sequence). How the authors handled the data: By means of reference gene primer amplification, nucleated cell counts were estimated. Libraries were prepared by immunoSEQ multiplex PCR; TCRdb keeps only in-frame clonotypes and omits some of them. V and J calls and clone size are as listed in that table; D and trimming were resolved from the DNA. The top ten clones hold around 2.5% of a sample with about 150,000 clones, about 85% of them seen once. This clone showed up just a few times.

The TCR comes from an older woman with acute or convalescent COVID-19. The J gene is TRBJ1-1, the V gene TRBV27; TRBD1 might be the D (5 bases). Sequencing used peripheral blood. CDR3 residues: CASSFGWGQTLNTEAFF. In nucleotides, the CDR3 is TGTGCCAGCAGTTTTGGGTGGGGCCAGACCTTGAACACTGAAGCTTTCTTT.